One sample yielded the 19 T cell receptor beta chains listed below, sequenced in a study of cytomegalovirus exposure and HLA in healthy donors. The study ran its PCR with 60 Vbeta and 13 Jbeta primers. Profiling relied on immunoSEQ multiplex PCR, and the TCRdb table lists in-frame clones only, not all of them. This sample has about 160,000 clones; 70% to 80% occur once, and the top ten carry 3% to 4.5%. Sequences were obtained from PBMCs. All receptors come from a man aged 30 to 45 in good health and CMV-seropositive.

The rearrangement uses TRBV2 and TRBJ2-7, with 12 bases aligning to TRBD1. V was pared by 3 bases and J by 3 bases, with 6 bases of the junction left unmatched. The germline CDR1 and CDR2 sequences are SNHLY and FYNNEI. The CDR3 contains 16 residues. The CDR3 sequence is CASSEGQGAVIYEQYF. The CDR3 nucleotides are TGTGCCAGCAGTGAGGGACAGGGGGCAGTAATCTACGAGCAGTACTTC.

The rearrangement uses TRBV2 and TRBJ1-4; the D gene is possibly TRBD1 (6 bases). From germline, CDR1 is SNHLY and CDR2 FYNNEI. V was clipped by 3 bases and J by 8 bases, with 13 bases between them. The CDR3 covers 14 residues. CDR3 in DNA: TGTGCCAGCAGTGAGCACAGGGAGTGGGAAAAACTGTTTTTT. Amino acid sequence: CASSEHREWEKLFF.

The chain uses TRBV30 and TRBJ1-2; D not resolved. Trimming shortened V by 1 base and J by 2 bases, and 14 bases separated the two germline ends. The CDR3 length is 15 residues. Germline V gives CDR1 GTSNPN, CDR2 SVGIG (reference sequence). The DNA of the CDR3 is TGTGCCTGGAGTGCCGCGGAGTGGCCCAACTATGGCTACACCTTC. This codes for CAWSAAEWPNYGYTF.

This clone was counted only a few times. V usage is TRBV28 and J usage is TRBJ1-5; maybe TRBD1 (5 bases). The CDR3 has 15 amino acids. The germline V and J ends were trimmed by 4 bases and 0 bases, with 10 bases remaining between them. The germline V gene has CDR1 MDHEN and CDR2 SYDVKM. The CDR3 is CASSWGVYSNQPQHF. CDR3 nucleotide sequence: TGTGCCAGCAGTTGGGGGGTCTATAGCAATCAGCCCCAGCATTTT.

This clone was observed once. The chain employs TRBV7-7 and TRBJ2-5; TRBD1 might be the D (6 bases). V was trimmed by 3 bases and J by 6 bases, leaving 11 bases between them. CDR1 SSHAT and CDR2 FNYEAQ come from the germline V gene (reference sequence). The CDR3 consists of 13 residues. The CDR3 sequence is CASSFSGEKTQYF. The CDR3 nucleotides are TGTGCCAGCAGCTTCTCAGGGGAGAAGACCCAGTACTTC.

The chain uses TRBV7-2 and TRBJ2-2; 7 bases match TRBD2. V lost 5 bases, J lost 2 bases, and 5 bases stayed unmatched. The CDR3 covers 15 residues. Looked up from germline, CDR1 is SGHTA and CDR2 is FQGNSA. The CDR3: CASSPRTRNTGELFF. The CDR3 region has the DNA TGTGCCAGCAGCCCTCGGACTAGAAACACCGGGGAGCTGTTTTTT.

The chain is built from TRBV15 and TRBJ2-7; weak D call: TRBD2 (5 bases). V shed 0 bases and J shed 3 bases, with 9 bases lying between them. The CDR3 contains 14 residues. Germline V CDR1 and CDR2: LNHNV, YYDKDF (reference sequence). This CDR3 reads CATSRDEEGYEQYF. As DNA, the CDR3 is TGTGCCACCAGCAGAGATGAAGAGGGCTACGAGCAGTACTTC.

The V gene is TRBV10-3, the J gene TRBJ2-5; D perhaps matches TRBD1 (5 bases). Trimming took off 2 bases at V and 5 bases at J, with 15 bases between the two ends. Germline CDR1 and CDR2: ENHRY and SYGVKD. The CDR3 loop spans 15 amino acids. The chain's CDR3 is CAISEEQGIVETQYF. The CDR3 nucleotides are TGTGCCATCAGTGAGGAGCAGGGAATTGTTGAGACCCAGTACTTC.

The rearrangement joins TRBV15 to TRBJ1-6, with D tentatively TRBD1 (6 bases). Trimming pared 2 bases from V and 8 bases from J, leaving 22 bases between. In germline, CDR1 is LNHNV, CDR2 YYDKDF (reference sequence). The CDR3 is 18 amino acids. The CDR3 reads CATSRPHRVGWGDSPLHF. DNA of the CDR3: TGTGCCACCAGCAGACCTCACAGGGTAGGGTGGGGTGATTCACCCCTCCACTTT. The variable domain in full, completed from reference TRBV15 and TRBJ1-6, reads DAMVIQNPRYQVTQFGKPVTLSCSQTLNHNVMYWYQQKSSQAPKLLFHYYDKDFNNEADTPDNFQSRRPNTSFCFLDIRSPGLGDTAMYLCATSRPHRVGWGDSPLHFGNGTRLTVT.

This clone was recorded only once. The chain combines TRBV5-1 with TRBJ2-7, with D hard to call. The CDR3 spans 13 residues. V lost 0 bases, J lost 1 base, and 5 bases lay in between. CDR1 and CDR2 from the germline V gene are SGHRS and YFSETQ. As DNA, the CDR3 is TGCGCCAGCAGCTTGGACGAGTCCTACGAGCAGTACTTC. Protein: CASSLDESYEQYF.

The gene calls are TRBV4-2 and TRBJ2-5; 8 bases fit TRBD2. Germline values: CDR1 LGHNA, CDR2 YNFKEQ. This CDR3 is built from 15 residues. V shed 1 base and J 5 bases; nucleotides not matched to a gene: 6. The CDR3 spells CASSQVGLAAETQYF. As DNA, the CDR3 is TGTGCCAGCAGCCAAGTTGGACTAGCAGCGGAGACCCAGTACTTC.

The chain couples TRBV5-6 to TRBJ1-2; TRBD1 agrees at 9 bases. Trimming cost V 4 bases and J 3 bases; bases outside gene matches: 4. Germline CDR1 reads SGHDT; CDR2 reads YYEEEE. The CDR3 has 14 residues. Here the CDR3 reads CASSPGQGDYGYTF. CDR3 nucleotide sequence: TGTGCCAGCAGCCCGGGACAGGGAGACTATGGCTACACCTTC.

This clone turned up a few times. This sequence joins TRBV6-1 and TRBJ1-5; D not resolved. V dropped 0 bases and J dropped 14 bases, with 14 bases sitting between them. CDR1 and CDR2 (germline): MNHNS, SASEGT. The CDR3 spans 13 residues. CDR3 region: CASSEAGLSGEHF. The DNA of the CDR3 is TGTGCCAGCAGTGAAGCCGGACTGTCCGGTGAGCATTTT.

The chain uses TRBV5-6 and TRBJ2-5, with 7 bases matching TRBD1. The CDR3 covers 15 residues. V trimming: 1 base; J trimming: 3 bases; junction bases outside the gene matches: 6. Germline lookup yields CDR1 SGHDT and CDR2 YYEEEE. In DNA form, the CDR3 reads TGTGCCAGCAGCTTGCCCCAGGACAGGAAAGAGACCCAGTACTTC. It is translated as CASSLPQDRKETQYF.

The V and J genes are TRBV9 and TRBJ2-3, with D possibly being TRBD1 (6 bases). The CDR3 is made up of 17 amino acids. V was trimmed by 3 bases and J by 3 bases, leaving 20 bases between them. Germline assignment: CDR1 SGDLS and CDR2 YYNGEE. CDR3 nucleotide sequence: TGTGCCAGCAGCGGTGGAGTAGACGGACAGAATACAGATACGCAGTATTTT. Translation: CASSGGVDGQNTDTQYF. Based on the CDR3 plus reference TRBV9 and TRBJ2-3, the full variable domain is DSGVTQTPKHLITATGQRVTLRCSPRSGDLSVYWYQQSLDQGLQFLIQYYNGEERAKGNILERFSAQQFPDLHSELNLSSLELGDSALYFCASSGGVDGQNTDTQYFGPGTRLTVL.

This chain joins TRBV18 and TRBJ2-2; TRBD1 might be the D (6 bases). V dropped 8 bases and J dropped 4 bases, with 11 bases sitting between them. In germline, CDR1 is KGHSH, CDR2 LQKENI. This CDR3 spans 13 amino acids. CDR3 protein: CASPDSLTGELFF. The CDR3 DNA reads TGTGCCAGCCCGGACAGCCTCACCGGGGAGCTGTTTTTT.

The J gene is TRBJ1-1, the V gene TRBV11-2; D call uncertain. Trimming stripped 1 base from V and 1 base from J, with 4 bases between. CDR1 is SGHAT and CDR2 is FQNNGV in the germline V gene. CDR3 length equals 13 residues. The DNA of the CDR3 is TGTGCCAGCAGCTTAGGACAGAACACTGAAGCTTTCTTT. Translation gives CASSLGQNTEAFF.

The rearrangement uses TRBV19 and TRBJ1-5, with 7 bases matching TRBD1. V gave up 8 bases and J gave up 7 bases; unmatched junction bases: 11. CDR3 length: 14 amino acids. Germline V gene data show CDR1 as LNHDA and CDR2 as SQIVND (reference sequence). The CDR3 region has the DNA TGTGCCAGTCGGCAGGGGGGCGCTTGGCAGCCCCAGCATTTT. Translating it yields CASRQGGAWQPQHF.

The CDR3 here is CASSYDLTGINSPLHF. CDR3 DNA: TGTGCCAGCAGTTACGATTTGACAGGGATTAATTCACCCCTCCACTTT. The V and J genes are TRBV6-6 and TRBJ1-6, with 7 bases matching TRBD1. The CDR3 length is 16 residues. V lost 2 bases to trimming and J lost 6 bases; unmatched junction nucleotides: 7. Looked up from germline, CDR1 is MNHNY and CDR2 is SVGAGI (reference sequence).